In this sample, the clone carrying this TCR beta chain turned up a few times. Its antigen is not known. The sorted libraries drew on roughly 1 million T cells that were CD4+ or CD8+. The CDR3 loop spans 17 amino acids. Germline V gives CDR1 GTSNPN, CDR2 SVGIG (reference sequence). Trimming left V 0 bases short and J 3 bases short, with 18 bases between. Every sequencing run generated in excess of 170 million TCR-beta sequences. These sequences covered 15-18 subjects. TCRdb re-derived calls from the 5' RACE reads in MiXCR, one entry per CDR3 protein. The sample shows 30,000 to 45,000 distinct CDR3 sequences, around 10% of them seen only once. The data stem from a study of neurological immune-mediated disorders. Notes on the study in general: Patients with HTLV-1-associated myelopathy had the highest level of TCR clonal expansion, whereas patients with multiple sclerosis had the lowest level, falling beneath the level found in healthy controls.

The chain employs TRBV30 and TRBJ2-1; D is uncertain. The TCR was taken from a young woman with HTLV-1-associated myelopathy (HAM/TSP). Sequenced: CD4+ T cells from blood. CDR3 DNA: TGTGCCTGGAGTGTACAGTACTCCTGGTCCATCTACAATGAGCAGTTCTTC. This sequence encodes CAWSVQYSWSIYNEQFF. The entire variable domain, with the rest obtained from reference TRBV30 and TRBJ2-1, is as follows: SQTIHQWPATLVQPVGSPLSLECTVEGTSNPNLYWYRQAAGRGLQLLFYSVGIGQISSEVPQNLSASRPQDRQFILSSKKLLLSDSGFYLCAWSVQYSWSIYNEQFFGPGTRLTVL.